The sequence of this TCR beta chain was determined in a study of control samples from healthy donors and cancer patients. Some clones are missing from TCRdb's copy, which holds only in-frame ones; the method was immunoSEQ multiplex PCR. The sample totals under 200,000 clones. The source of this sequence is a woman aged 25 to 45 in good health. Sequenced: blood.

Here the CDR3 DNA reads TGCGCCAGCAGCCAAGATAGGGGCGCACCCGGAAACACCATATATTTT. This gives the protein CASSQDRGAPGNTIYF. This chain links TRBV4-1 with TRBJ1-3; the D gene is possibly TRBD1 (5 bases). There are 16 residues in the CDR3. Germline CDR1 reads MGHRA; CDR2 reads YSYEKL. The ends were cut back, 0 bases at V and 4 bases at J, with 13 bases in the middle.